Described below is a single T cell receptor beta chain sequence and its context. This sample stems from a study of blood T cell repertoires in COVID-19. Whole-study context: From T cells, B-cell-depleted T cells, or PBMCs came the material, which was cDNA or gDNA.

Authors' processing steps: Reference gene primer amplification yielded estimated nucleated cell counts. Sequencing used immunoSEQ multiplex PCR; TCRdb keeps in-frame clones, though not all of them. V and J calls and clone size are given by that table; D and trimming were obtained from the DNA. The sample comprises under 350,000 clones, around 90% of which are singletons, and under 2.5% rests with the top ten. What was sequenced was peripheral blood. The source is a man aged 45-60 years with acute or convalescent COVID-19.

The CDR3 DNA follows: TGTGCCAGCAGCTGGGGACAGGGGAACACCGGGGAGCTGTTTTTT. It is translated as CASSWGQGNTGELFF. The chain couples TRBV5-5 to TRBJ2-2, with TRBD1 matching 9 bases. After removal of 3 bases from V and 1 base from J, the junction contained 1 base not matched to a gene. Per germline, CDR1 SGHKS and CDR2 YYEKEE (reference sequence). The length of the CDR3 is 15 residues.